This TCR beta chain appears in the sequencing data of a study of blood T cell repertoires in COVID-19. Across the whole study: Acute-phase and convalescent COVID-19 samples originated in the United States, Italy and Spain. The analysed material was cDNA or gDNA that came from T cells, B-cell-depleted T cells, or PBMCs.

V was pared by 3 bases and J by 0 bases, with 3 bases of the junction left unmatched. This CDR3 comprises 16 residues. Germline lookup yields CDR1 MDHEN and CDR2 SYDVKM. Seattle participants joined during active infection and were tracked over time. In the original analysis: Using reference gene primer amplification, nucleated cell counts were estimated. Generated by immunoSEQ multiplex PCR, the TCRdb table keeps only in-frame clones and is missing some. That table gives V, J and clone size, and the DNA gave D and trimming. The sample lists under 400,000 clones, approximately 90% occurring once. The sample taken for sequencing was peripheral blood. The V and J genes are TRBV28 and TRBJ2-2, with 8 bases aligning to TRBD2. The clonotype was recovered from a woman in her sixties or seventies with COVID-19, enrolled during active disease. CDR3 sequence: CASSLDSGTNTGELFF. CDR3 in DNA: TGTGCCAGCAGTTTGGATAGCGGGACGAACACCGGGGAGCTGTTTTTT.